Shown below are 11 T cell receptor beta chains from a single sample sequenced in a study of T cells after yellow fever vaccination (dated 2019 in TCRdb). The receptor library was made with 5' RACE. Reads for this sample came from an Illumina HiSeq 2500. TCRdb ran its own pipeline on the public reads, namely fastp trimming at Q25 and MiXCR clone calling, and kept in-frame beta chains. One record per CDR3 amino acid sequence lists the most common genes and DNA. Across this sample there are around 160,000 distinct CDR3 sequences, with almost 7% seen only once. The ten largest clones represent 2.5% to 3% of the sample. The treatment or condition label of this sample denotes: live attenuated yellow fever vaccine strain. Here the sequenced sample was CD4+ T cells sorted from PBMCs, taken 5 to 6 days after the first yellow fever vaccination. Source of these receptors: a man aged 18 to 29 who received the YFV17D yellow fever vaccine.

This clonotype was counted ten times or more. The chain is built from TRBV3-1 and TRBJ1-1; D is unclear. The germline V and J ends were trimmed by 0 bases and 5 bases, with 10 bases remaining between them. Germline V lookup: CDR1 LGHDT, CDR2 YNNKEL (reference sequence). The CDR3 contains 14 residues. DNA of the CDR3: TGTGCCAGCAGCCAAGATCAACTGGCAACTGAAGCTTTCTTT. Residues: CASSQDQLATEAFF.

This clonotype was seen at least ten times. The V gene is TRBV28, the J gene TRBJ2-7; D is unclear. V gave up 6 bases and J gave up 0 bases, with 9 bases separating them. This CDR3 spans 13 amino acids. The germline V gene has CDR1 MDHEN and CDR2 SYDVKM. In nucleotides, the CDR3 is TGTGCCAGCAGGGCGGCGAGCTCCTACGAGCAGTACGTC. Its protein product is CASRAASSYEQYV.

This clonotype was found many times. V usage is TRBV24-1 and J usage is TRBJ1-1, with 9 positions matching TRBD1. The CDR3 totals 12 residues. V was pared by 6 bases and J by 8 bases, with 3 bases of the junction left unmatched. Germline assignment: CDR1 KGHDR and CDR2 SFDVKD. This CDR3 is CATSYGTGEAFF. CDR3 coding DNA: TGTGCCACCAGTTATGGGACAGGGGAAGCTTTCTTT.

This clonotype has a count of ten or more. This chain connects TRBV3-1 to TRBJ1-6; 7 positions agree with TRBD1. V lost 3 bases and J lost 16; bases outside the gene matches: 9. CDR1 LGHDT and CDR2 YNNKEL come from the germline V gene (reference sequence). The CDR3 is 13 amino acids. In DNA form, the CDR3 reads TGTGCCAGCAGCCAGACGACAGGGCCCCCACTCCACTTT. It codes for CASSQTTGPPLHF.

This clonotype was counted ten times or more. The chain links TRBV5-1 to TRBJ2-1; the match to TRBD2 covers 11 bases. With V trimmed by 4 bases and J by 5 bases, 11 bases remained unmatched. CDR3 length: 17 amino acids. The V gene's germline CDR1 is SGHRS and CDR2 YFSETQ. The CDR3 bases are TGCGCCAGCAGCCTGGCCCGTCTAGCGGGGGGCCACAATGAGCAGTTCTTC. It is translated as CASSLARLAGGHNEQFF.

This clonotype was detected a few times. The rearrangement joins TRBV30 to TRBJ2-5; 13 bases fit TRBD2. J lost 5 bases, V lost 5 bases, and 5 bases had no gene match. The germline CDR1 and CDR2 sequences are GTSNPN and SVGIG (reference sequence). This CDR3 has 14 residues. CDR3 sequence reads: CAWSTSGGWETQYF. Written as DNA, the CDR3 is TGTGCCTGGTCGACTAGCGGGGGGTGGGAGACCCAGTACTTC. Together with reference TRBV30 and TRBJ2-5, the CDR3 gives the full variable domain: SQTIHQWPATLVQPVGSPLSLECTVEGTSNPNLYWYRQAAGRGLQLLFYSVGIGQISSEVPQNLSASRPQDRQFILSSKKLLLSDSGFYLCAWSTSGGWETQYFGPGTRLLVL.

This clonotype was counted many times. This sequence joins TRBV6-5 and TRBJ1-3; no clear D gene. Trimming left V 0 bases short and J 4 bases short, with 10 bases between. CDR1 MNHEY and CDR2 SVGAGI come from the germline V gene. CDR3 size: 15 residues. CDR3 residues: CASSYSPGSGNTIYF. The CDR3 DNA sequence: TGTGCCAGCAGTTACTCTCCGGGATCCGGAAACACCATATATTTT.

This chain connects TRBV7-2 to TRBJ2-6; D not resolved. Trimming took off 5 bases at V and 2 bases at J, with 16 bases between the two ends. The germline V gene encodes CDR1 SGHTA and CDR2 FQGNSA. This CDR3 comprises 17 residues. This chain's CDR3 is CASSTQALGTGANVLTF. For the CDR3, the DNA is TGTGCCAGCAGCACCCAGGCACTTGGGACTGGGGCCAACGTCCTGACTTTC.

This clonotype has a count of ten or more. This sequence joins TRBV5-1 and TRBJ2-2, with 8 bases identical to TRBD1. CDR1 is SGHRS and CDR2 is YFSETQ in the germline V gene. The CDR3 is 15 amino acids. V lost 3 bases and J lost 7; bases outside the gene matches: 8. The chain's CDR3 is CASSWTGTDHGELFF. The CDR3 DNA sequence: TGCGCCAGCAGCTGGACAGGGACAGATCACGGGGAGCTGTTTTTT. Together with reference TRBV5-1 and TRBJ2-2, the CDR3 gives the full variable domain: KAGVTQTPRYLIKTRGQQVTLSCSPISGHRSVSWYQQTPGQGLQFLFEYFSETQRNKGNFPGRFSGRQFSNSRSEMNVSTLELGDSALYLCASSWTGTDHGELFFGEGSRLTVL.

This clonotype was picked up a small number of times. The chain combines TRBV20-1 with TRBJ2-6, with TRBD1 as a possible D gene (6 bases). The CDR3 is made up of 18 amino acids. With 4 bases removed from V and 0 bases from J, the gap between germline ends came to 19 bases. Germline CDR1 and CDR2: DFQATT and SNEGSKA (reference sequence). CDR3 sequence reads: CSATPPAGAVSGANVLTF. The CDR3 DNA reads TGCAGTGCTACCCCCCCGGCAGGGGCCGTCTCTGGGGCCAACGTCCTGACTTTC.

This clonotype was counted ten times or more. CDR3 sequence reads: CASSFGQGAAEAFF. The DNA of the CDR3 is TGTGCCAGCAGCTTTGGGCAGGGCGCGGCTGAAGCTTTCTTT. The V gene is TRBV7-9, the J gene TRBJ1-1, with a possible D match to TRBD1 (5 bases). Germline V CDR1 and CDR2: SEHNR, FQNEAQ (reference sequence). CDR3 length: 14 residues. V was shortened by 3 bases and J by 6 bases, with 14 bases between the two germline ends. Filled out from reference TRBV7-9 and TRBJ1-1, the complete variable domain reads DTGVSQNPRHKITKRGQNVTFRCDPISEHNRLYWYRQTLGQGPEFLTYFQNEAQLEKSRLLSDRFSAERPKGSFSTLEIQRTEQGDSAMYLCASSFGQGAAEAFFGQGTRLTVV.